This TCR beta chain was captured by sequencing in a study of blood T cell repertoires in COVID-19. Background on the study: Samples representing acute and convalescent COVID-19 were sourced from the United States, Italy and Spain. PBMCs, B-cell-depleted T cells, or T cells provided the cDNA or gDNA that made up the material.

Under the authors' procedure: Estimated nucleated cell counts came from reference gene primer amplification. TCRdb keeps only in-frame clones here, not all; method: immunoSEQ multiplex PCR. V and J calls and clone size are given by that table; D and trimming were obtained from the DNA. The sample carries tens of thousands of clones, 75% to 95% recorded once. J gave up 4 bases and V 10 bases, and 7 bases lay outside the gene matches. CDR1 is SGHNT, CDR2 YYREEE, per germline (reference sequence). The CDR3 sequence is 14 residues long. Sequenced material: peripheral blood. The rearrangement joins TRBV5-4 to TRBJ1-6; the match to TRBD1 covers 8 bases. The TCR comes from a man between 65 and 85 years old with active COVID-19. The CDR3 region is CAAGTGGYNSPLHF. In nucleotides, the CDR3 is TGTGCCGCGGGGACAGGAGGTTATAATTCACCCCTCCACTTT.